The 6 T cell receptor beta chains presented below share a single source sample, sequenced in a study of graft-versus-host responses after intestinal transplantation. Profiled with immunoSEQ multiplex PCR; TCRdb holds only in-frame clones, not every one. The repertoire has just over 85,000 clones, 92% of them found once; the top ten carry around 0.44%. The antigens these receptors bind are not known. Specimen: unstimulated CD8+ T cells sorted from spleen or lymph node cells, collected before transplant. The receptors here all came from a human donor who was the organ donor for an intestinal transplant.

V usage is TRBV27 and J usage is TRBJ2-1, with 10 bases that match TRBD2. This CDR3 contains 14 residues. V shed 7 bases and J 2 bases; nucleotides not matched to a gene: 2. The germline V gene encodes CDR1 MNHEY and CDR2 SMNVEV (reference sequence). CDR3 residues: CASTAGGPYNEQFF. CDR3 sequence (DNA): TGTGCCAGCACAGCGGGGGGGCCCTACAATGAGCAGTTCTTC.

V usage is TRBV29-1 and J usage is TRBJ2-5, with D possibly being TRBD1 (6 bases). Trimming took off 7 bases at V and 5 bases at J, with 14 bases between the two ends. Germline CDR1 SQVTM, CDR2 ANQGSEA. CDR3 length: 12 amino acids. The CDR3 region has the DNA TGCAGCGAGATACAGGGATGGGAGACCCAGTACTTC. This encodes CSEIQGWETQYF.

The chain has TRBV5-3 and TRBJ2-3; TRBD2 aligns across 11 bases. TRBV5-3 qualifies as an ORF whose function is uncertain. V shed 4 bases, J shed 2 bases, and the junction held 21 bases outside the gene matches. This CDR3 is built from 21 residues. CDR3 in amino acids: CARSTNATLAGGPVVTDTQYF. In nucleotides, the CDR3 is TGTGCCAGAAGCACTAACGCGACTCTAGCGGGGGGACCGGTGGTCACAGATACGCAGTATTTT.

The chain joins TRBV27 to TRBJ2-7, with D unclear. This CDR3 spans 13 amino acids. CDR1 is MNHEY, CDR2 SMNVEV, per germline (reference sequence). Trimming shortened V by 5 bases and J by 2 bases, and 10 bases separated the two germline ends. The CDR3 DNA reads as TGTGCCAGCAGTCCTTCTCCGGCCTACGAGCAGTACTTC. Translated: CASSPSPAYEQYF.

This chain uses TRBV6-4 with TRBJ1-2; D might be TRBD1 (6 bases). The CDR3 runs 20 residues. Trimming cost V 3 bases and J 5 bases, with 31 bases left between them. CDR1 MRHNA and CDR2 SNTAGT come from the germline V gene. CDR3 DNA sequence: TGTGCCAGCAGTGAGAGCCTAGAGGGCAGGGGCCGACCCCGAACTTATGGCTACACCTTC. Amino acid sequence: CASSESLEGRGRPRTYGYTF.

This clone was seen a few times. The rearrangement links TRBV10-3 to TRBJ2-1; weak D call: TRBD1 (5 bases). The CDR3 consists of 12 residues. The germline CDR1 and CDR2 sequences are ENHRY and SYGVKD. V shed 11 bases and J shed 5 bases, with 13 bases lying between them. The CDR3, as DNA: TGTGCCCTCGCCGACAGTCACAATGAGCAGTTCTTC. Translating gives CALADSHNEQFF.